The rows below give T cell receptor beta chains drawn from one sample of a study of T cell repertoires in cytomegalovirus infection. TCRdb reprocessed the reads via MiXCR and lists one record per CDR3 protein. The table shows about 100,000 distinct CDR3 sequences, with 15% to 20% occurring only once. The sequencing sample was made of PBMCs. The receptors were sampled from a human donor in good health (CMV status not recorded). Some clones in this sample may be carry-over from other donors' samples. The CDR3 runs from the conserved cysteine through the conserved F or W. A D gene is named only where the DNA matches it firmly. Size is stated for part of the rows, as once, few or many counts, or as a class when the clone is expanded.

j_call: TRBJ1-2; d_call: TRBD1; clone_size: few; v_call: TRBV28; cdr3_aa: CASSPQQGIYGYTF; cdr3_nt: TGTGCCAGCAGTCCTCAACAGGGGATTTATGGCTACACCTTC
j_call: TRBJ2-2; d_call: .; clone_size: .; v_call: TRBV6-5; cdr3_aa: CASRPGPFTGELFF; cdr3_nt: TGTGCCAGCCGTCCCGGCCCCTTCACCGGGGAGCTGTTTTTT
j_call: TRBJ1-2; d_call: TRBD1; clone_size: .; v_call: TRBV29-1; cdr3_aa: CSVGGTGGSYGYTF; cdr3_nt: TGCAGCGTGGGGGGGACAGGGGGCAGCTATGGCTACACCTTC
j_call: TRBJ1-1; d_call: TRBD1; clone_size: .; v_call: TRBV6-6; cdr3_aa: CASRTDRVTEAFF; cdr3_nt: TGTGCCAGCAGAACCGACAGGGTCACTGAAGCTTTCTTT
j_call: TRBJ2-7; d_call: TRBD1; clone_size: many; v_call: TRBV7-2; cdr3_aa: CASSLGTGQTYEQYF; cdr3_nt: TGTGCCAGCAGCTTGGGGACAGGGCAAACCTACGAGCAGTACTTC
j_call: TRBJ2-5; d_call: .; clone_size: .; v_call: TRBV7-9; cdr3_aa: CASSDTGIRGTQYF; cdr3_nt: TGTGCCAGCAGCGATACAGGAATTCGGGGGACCCAGTACTTC
j_call: TRBJ2-7; d_call: .; clone_size: many; v_call: TRBV19; cdr3_aa: CASSQGTTLSYEQYF; cdr3_nt: TGTGCCAGTAGCCAAGGGACAACTCTCTCCTACGAGCAGTACTTC
j_call: TRBJ1-1; d_call: TRBD1; clone_size: .; v_call: TRBV29-1; cdr3_aa: CSVRHPGQVTEAFF; cdr3_nt: TGCAGCGTCCGACATCCGGGACAGGTCACTGAAGCTTTCTTT
j_call: TRBJ1-1; d_call: .; clone_size: .; v_call: TRBV5-4; cdr3_aa: CASSLPVQGGTEAFF; cdr3_nt: TGTGCCAGCAGCTTGCCGGTACAGGGTGGAACTGAAGCTTTCTTT
j_call: TRBJ1-1; d_call: TRBD1; clone_size: many; v_call: TRBV20-1; cdr3_aa: CSAKEQGRMNTEAFF; cdr3_nt: TGCAGTGCTAAGGAACAGGGGCGAATGAACACTGAAGCTTTCTTT
j_call: TRBJ2-5; d_call: TRBD2; clone_size: many; v_call: TRBV7-6; cdr3_aa: CASSSLAGGGETQYF; cdr3_nt: TGTGCCAGCAGCTCCTTAGCGGGGGGCGGAGAGACCCAGTACTTC
j_call: TRBJ1-1; d_call: .; clone_size: few; v_call: TRBV12-3/TRBV12-4; cdr3_aa: CASSFKDRNTEAFF; cdr3_nt: TGTGCCAGCAGTTTTAAGGACAGGAACACTGAAGCTTTCTTT
j_call: TRBJ1-1; d_call: .; clone_size: .; v_call: TRBV20-1; cdr3_aa: CSAMDTEAFF; cdr3_nt: TGCAGTGCCATGGACACTGAAGCTTTCTTT
j_call: TRBJ2-1; d_call: .; clone_size: medium-sized; v_call: TRBV7-2; cdr3_aa: CASGSYNEQFF; cdr3_nt: TGTGCCAGCGGGTCCTACAATGAGCAGTTCTTC
j_call: TRBJ1-5; d_call: .; clone_size: few; v_call: TRBV6-1; cdr3_aa: CASSEALPGNQPQHF; cdr3_nt: TGTGCCAGCAGTGAAGCGCTTCCGGGGAATCAGCCCCAGCATTTT
j_call: TRBJ1-2; d_call: .; clone_size: .; v_call: TRBV2; cdr3_aa: CASSEPTARYGYTF; cdr3_nt: TGTGCCAGCAGCGAACCGACAGCCCGCTATGGCTACACCTTC
j_call: TRBJ1-1; d_call: .; clone_size: many; v_call: TRBV7-2; cdr3_aa: CASSLARIPNTEAFF; cdr3_nt: TGTGCCAGCAGCTTAGCCCGGATACCGAACACTGAAGCTTTCTTT
j_call: TRBJ2-7; d_call: .; clone_size: .; v_call: TRBV28; cdr3_aa: CASTTQGTIYEQYF; cdr3_nt: TGTGCCAGCACCACCCAGGGGACAATATACGAGCAGTACTTC
j_call: TRBJ1-1; d_call: .; clone_size: .; v_call: TRBV5-5; cdr3_aa: CASSWGRMNTEAFF; cdr3_nt: TGTGCCAGCAGCTGGGGGAGGATGAACACTGAAGCTTTCTTT
j_call: TRBJ1-6; d_call: TRBD1; clone_size: .; v_call: TRBV6-2/TRBV6-3; cdr3_aa: CASSLPGQGASPLHF; cdr3_nt: TGTGCCAGCTCGTTACCGGGACAGGGCGCTTCACCCCTCCACTTT
j_call: TRBJ1-1; d_call: TRBD1; clone_size: few; v_call: TRBV19; cdr3_aa: CASRTGSEAFF; cdr3_nt: TGTGCCAGCCGGACAGGGTCTGAAGCTTTCTTT
j_call: TRBJ2-7; d_call: .; clone_size: many; v_call: TRBV7-2; cdr3_aa: CASSPGTSSSYEQYF; cdr3_nt: TGTGCCAGCAGCCCCGGGACGTCCAGCTCCTACGAGCAGTACTTC
j_call: TRBJ2-1; d_call: TRBD2; clone_size: .; v_call: TRBV7-9; cdr3_aa: CASSLSRLAGGNYNEQFF; cdr3_nt: TGTGCCAGCAGCTTAAGTCGTTTAGCGGGGGGGAACTACAATGAGCAGTTCTTC
j_call: TRBJ2-1; d_call: .; clone_size: .; v_call: TRBV11-3; cdr3_aa: CASSPGTSLYNEQFF; cdr3_nt: TGTGCCAGCAGCCCAGGGACTTCTCTTTACAATGAGCAGTTCTTC
j_call: TRBJ1-5; d_call: .; clone_size: .; v_call: TRBV20-1; cdr3_aa: CSATQGPDQPQHF; cdr3_nt: TGCAGTGCTACCCAGGGGCCAGATCAGCCCCAGCATTTT
j_call: TRBJ1-1; d_call: .; clone_size: .; v_call: TRBV18; cdr3_aa: CASSPETRDTEAFF; cdr3_nt: TGTGCCAGCTCACCGGAAACCCGCGACACTGAAGCTTTCTTT
j_call: TRBJ2-2; d_call: .; clone_size: medium-sized; v_call: TRBV28; cdr3_aa: CASSRAGGAWTGELFF; cdr3_nt: TGTGCCAGCAGTCGAGCCGGGGGCGCGTGGACCGGGGAGCTGTTTTTT
j_call: TRBJ2-4; d_call: .; clone_size: .; v_call: TRBV5-1; cdr3_aa: CASSDRAKNIQYF; cdr3_nt: TGCGCCAGCAGCGACAGAGCCAAAAACATTCAGTACTTC
j_call: TRBJ1-2; d_call: .; clone_size: many; v_call: TRBV12-3/TRBV12-4; cdr3_aa: CASSLGAGSGYTF; cdr3_nt: TGTGCCAGCAGTTTAGGGGCAGGGAGTGGCTACACCTTC
j_call: TRBJ2-5; d_call: TRBD1; clone_size: many; v_call: TRBV12-3/TRBV12-4; cdr3_aa: CASSWTGKETQYF; cdr3_nt: TGTGCCAGCAGTTGGACAGGGAAAGAGACCCAGTACTTC
j_call: TRBJ2-3; d_call: .; clone_size: .; v_call: TRBV30; cdr3_aa: CAWSLSAGTLDTQYF; cdr3_nt: TGTGCCTGGAGCCTGAGTGCCGGGACGCTAGATACGCAGTATTTT
j_call: TRBJ2-3; d_call: .; clone_size: many; v_call: TRBV7-2; cdr3_aa: CASSSQRTDTQYF; cdr3_nt: TGTGCCAGCAGCTCCCAGCGGACAGATACGCAGTATTTT
j_call: TRBJ1-4; d_call: .; clone_size: .; v_call: TRBV27; cdr3_aa: CASSTRVKEKLFF; cdr3_nt: TGTGCCAGCAGCACCCGTGTGAAAGAAAAACTGTTTTTT
j_call: TRBJ1-1; d_call: .; clone_size: few; v_call: TRBV29-1; cdr3_aa: CSASGLTEAFF; cdr3_nt: TGCAGCGCCTCAGGGCTCACTGAAGCTTTCTTT
j_call: TRBJ2-3; d_call: .; clone_size: many; v_call: TRBV5-6; cdr3_aa: CASSSQGIDTQYF; cdr3_nt: TGTGCCAGCAGCTCTCAGGGGATAGATACGCAGTATTTT
j_call: TRBJ2-1; d_call: .; clone_size: few; v_call: TRBV28; cdr3_aa: CASSLTAGYNEQFF; cdr3_nt: TGTGCCAGCAGTTTAACCGCGGGCTACAATGAGCAGTTCTTC
j_call: TRBJ2-7; d_call: .; clone_size: .; v_call: TRBV4-2; cdr3_aa: CASSPVSGSGEGAYEQYF; cdr3_nt: TGTGCCAGCAGCCCCGTATCAGGATCAGGGGAAGGGGCCTACGAGCAGTACTTC
j_call: TRBJ2-3; d_call: .; clone_size: many; v_call: TRBV7-2; cdr3_aa: CASSPQTGLEAQYF; cdr3_nt: TGTGCCAGCAGCCCTCAGACGGGGTTAGAGGCGCAGTATTTT
j_call: TRBJ1-5; d_call: .; clone_size: many; v_call: TRBV7-2; cdr3_aa: CASSLAVGARADSNQPQHF; cdr3_nt: TGTGCCAGCAGCTTAGCCGTTGGGGCCCGGGCGGATAGCAATCAGCCCCAGCATTTT
j_call: TRBJ2-5; d_call: .; clone_size: many; v_call: TRBV7-2; cdr3_aa: CASSFTQETQYF; cdr3_nt: TGTGCCAGCAGCTTCACTCAAGAGACCCAGTACTTC
j_call: TRBJ1-5; d_call: .; clone_size: few; v_call: TRBV29-1; cdr3_aa: CSVGQSRDQPQHF; cdr3_nt: TGCAGCGTCGGACAGTCCCGAGACCAGCCCCAGCATTTT
j_call: TRBJ2-2; d_call: TRBD1; clone_size: many; v_call: TRBV7-2; cdr3_aa: CASSLRGQGRTGELFF; cdr3_nt: TGTGCCAGCAGCTTAAGGGGACAGGGACGCACCGGGGAGCTGTTTTTT
j_call: TRBJ1-3; d_call: .; clone_size: many; v_call: TRBV7-2; cdr3_aa: CASSFGGPSGNTIYF; cdr3_nt: TGTGCCAGCAGCTTCGGGGGCCCCTCTGGAAACACCATATATTTT
j_call: TRBJ2-3; d_call: .; clone_size: .; v_call: TRBV20-1; cdr3_aa: CGAMLGAGGLRADTQYF; cdr3_nt: TGCGGTGCTATGTTGGGAGCTGGGGGCCTAAGGGCAGATACGCAGTATTTT
j_call: TRBJ1-2; d_call: .; clone_size: .; v_call: TRBV18; cdr3_aa: CASSPLDAGNYGYTF; cdr3_nt: TGTGCCAGCTCACCACTCGATGCAGGCAACTATGGCTACACCTTC
j_call: TRBJ2-3; d_call: .; clone_size: .; v_call: TRBV2; cdr3_aa: CASTLLTDTQYF; cdr3_nt: TGTGCCAGCACACTTCTCACAGATACGCAGTATTTT
j_call: TRBJ2-2; d_call: .; clone_size: few; v_call: TRBV28; cdr3_aa: CASIRAGGNTGELFF; cdr3_nt: TGTGCCAGTATAAGGGCCGGGGGGAACACCGGGGAGCTGTTTTTT
j_call: TRBJ2-4; d_call: .; clone_size: .; v_call: TRBV6-2/TRBV6-3; cdr3_aa: CASGPGGRNIQYF; cdr3_nt: TGTGCCAGCGGCCCGGGGGGCCGGAACATTCAGTACTTC
j_call: TRBJ1-3; d_call: .; clone_size: .; v_call: TRBV30; cdr3_aa: CAWSRGGSGNTIYF; cdr3_nt: TGTGCCTGGAGTCGTGGGGGCTCTGGAAACACCATATATTTT
j_call: TRBJ1-5; d_call: TRBD1; clone_size: many; v_call: TRBV7-2; cdr3_aa: CASSLAQGNQPQHF; cdr3_nt: TGTGCCAGCAGCTTAGCACAGGGGAATCAGCCCCAGCATTTT
j_call: TRBJ2-3; d_call: .; clone_size: many; v_call: TRBV28; cdr3_aa: CASSWALTGTDTQYF; cdr3_nt: TGTGCCAGCAGCTGGGCCCTCACTGGGACAGATACGCAGTATTTT
j_call: TRBJ2-3; d_call: .; clone_size: few; v_call: TRBV20-1; cdr3_aa: CSARDKAGGITDTQYF; cdr3_nt: TGCAGTGCTAGAGATAAGGCAGGAGGTATAACAGATACGCAGTATTTT
j_call: TRBJ2-6; d_call: .; clone_size: .; v_call: TRBV6-1; cdr3_aa: CASSEQVSGANVLTF; cdr3_nt: TGTGCCAGCAGTGAACAGGTCTCTGGGGCCAACGTCCTGACTTTC
j_call: TRBJ2-1; d_call: .; clone_size: .; v_call: TRBV11-2; cdr3_aa: CASSLVGNEQFF; cdr3_nt: TGTGCCAGCAGCTTAGTGGGCAATGAGCAGTTCTTC